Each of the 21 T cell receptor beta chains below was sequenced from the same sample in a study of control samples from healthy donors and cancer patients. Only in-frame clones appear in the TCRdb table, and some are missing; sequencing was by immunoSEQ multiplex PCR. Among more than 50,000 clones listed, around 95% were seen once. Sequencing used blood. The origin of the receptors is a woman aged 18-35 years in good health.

CDR3 residues: CASSVVTVNTEAFF. For the CDR3, the DNA is TGTGCCAGCAGCGTAGTCACCGTGAACACTGAAGCTTTCTTT. The chain employs TRBV9 and TRBJ1-1; D unresolved. CDR3 length equals 14 residues. Germline values: CDR1 SGDLS, CDR2 YYNGEE. The germline V and J ends were trimmed by 0 bases and 0 bases, with 6 bases remaining between them.

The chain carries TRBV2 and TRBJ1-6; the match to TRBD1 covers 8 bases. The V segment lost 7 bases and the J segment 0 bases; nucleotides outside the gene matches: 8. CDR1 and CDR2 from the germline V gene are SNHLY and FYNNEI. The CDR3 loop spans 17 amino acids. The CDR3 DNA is TGTGCCAGCACCCTACAGGGGGTTAGCTCCTATAATTCACCCCTCCACTTT. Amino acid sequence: CASTLQGVSSYNSPLHF.

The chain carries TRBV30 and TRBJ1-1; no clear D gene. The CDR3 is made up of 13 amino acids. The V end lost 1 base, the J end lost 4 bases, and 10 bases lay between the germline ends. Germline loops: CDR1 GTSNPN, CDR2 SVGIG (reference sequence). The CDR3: CAWSGVGSTEAFF. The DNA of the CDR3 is TGTGCCTGGAGTGGGGTGGGATCCACTGAAGCTTTCTTT. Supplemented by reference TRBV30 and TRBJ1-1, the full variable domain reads SQTIHQWPATLVQPVGSPLSLECTVEGTSNPNLYWYRQAAGRGLQLLFYSVGIGQISSEVPQNLSASRPQDRQFILSSKKLLLSDSGFYLCAWSGVGSTEAFFGQGTRLTVV.

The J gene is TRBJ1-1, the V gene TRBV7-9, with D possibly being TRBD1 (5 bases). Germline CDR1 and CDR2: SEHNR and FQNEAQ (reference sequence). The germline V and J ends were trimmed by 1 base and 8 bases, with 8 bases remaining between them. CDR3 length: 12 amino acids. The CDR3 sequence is CASSLGTSEAFF. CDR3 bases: TGTGCCAGCAGCTTAGGGACATCAGAAGCTTTCTTT.

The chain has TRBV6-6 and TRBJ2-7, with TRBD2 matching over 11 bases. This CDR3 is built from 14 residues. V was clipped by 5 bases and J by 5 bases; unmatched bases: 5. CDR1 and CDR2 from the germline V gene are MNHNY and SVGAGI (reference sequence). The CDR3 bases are TGTGCCAGCAGTGTTCTAGCGGGGGGAGACGAGCAGTACTTC. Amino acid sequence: CASSVLAGGDEQYF.

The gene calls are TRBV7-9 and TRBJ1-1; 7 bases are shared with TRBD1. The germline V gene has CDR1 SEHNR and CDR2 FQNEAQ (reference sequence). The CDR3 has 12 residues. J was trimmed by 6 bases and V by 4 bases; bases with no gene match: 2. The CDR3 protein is CASSSGQPEAFF. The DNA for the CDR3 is TGTGCCAGCAGCTCGGGACAGCCTGAAGCTTTCTTT.

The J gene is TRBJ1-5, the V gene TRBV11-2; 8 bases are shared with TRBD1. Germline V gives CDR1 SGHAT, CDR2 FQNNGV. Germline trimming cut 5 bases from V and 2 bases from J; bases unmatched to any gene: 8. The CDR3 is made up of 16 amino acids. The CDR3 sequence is CASSPTGALGNQPQHF. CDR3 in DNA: TGTGCCAGCAGCCCGACAGGGGCCCTCGGCAATCAGCCCCAGCATTTT.

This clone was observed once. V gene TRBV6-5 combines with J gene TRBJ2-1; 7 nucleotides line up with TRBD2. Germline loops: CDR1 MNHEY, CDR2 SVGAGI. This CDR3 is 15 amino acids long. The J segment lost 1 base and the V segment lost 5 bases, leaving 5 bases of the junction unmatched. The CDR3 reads CASSTGLPSYNEQFF. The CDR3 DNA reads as TGTGCCAGCAGTACGGGACTACCTTCCTACAATGAGCAGTTCTTC.

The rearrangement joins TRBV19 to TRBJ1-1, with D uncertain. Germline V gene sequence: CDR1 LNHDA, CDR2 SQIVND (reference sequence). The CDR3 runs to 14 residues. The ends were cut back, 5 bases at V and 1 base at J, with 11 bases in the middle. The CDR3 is CASSETIGNTEAFF. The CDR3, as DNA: TGTGCCAGTAGTGAGACTATAGGGAACACTGAAGCTTTCTTT.

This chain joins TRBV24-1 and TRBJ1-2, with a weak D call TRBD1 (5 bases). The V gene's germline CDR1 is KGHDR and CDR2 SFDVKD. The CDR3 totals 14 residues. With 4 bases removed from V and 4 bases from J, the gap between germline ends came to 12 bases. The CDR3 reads CATSDSREPYGYTF. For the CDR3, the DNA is TGTGCCACCAGTGACTCCAGGGAGCCCTATGGCTACACCTTC.

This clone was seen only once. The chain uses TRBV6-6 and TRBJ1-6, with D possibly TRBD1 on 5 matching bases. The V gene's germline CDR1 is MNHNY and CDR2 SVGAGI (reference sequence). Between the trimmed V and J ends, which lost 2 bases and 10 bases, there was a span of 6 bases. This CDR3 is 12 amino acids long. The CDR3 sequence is CASSYRQSPLHF. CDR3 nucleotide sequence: TGTGCCAGCAGTTACAGACAGTCACCCCTCCACTTT.

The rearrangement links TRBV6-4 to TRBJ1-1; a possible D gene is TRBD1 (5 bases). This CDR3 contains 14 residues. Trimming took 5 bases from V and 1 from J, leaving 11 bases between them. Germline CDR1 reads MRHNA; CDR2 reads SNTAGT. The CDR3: CASSRDPENTEAFF. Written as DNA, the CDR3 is TGTGCCAGCAGTAGGGACCCTGAGAACACTGAAGCTTTCTTT.

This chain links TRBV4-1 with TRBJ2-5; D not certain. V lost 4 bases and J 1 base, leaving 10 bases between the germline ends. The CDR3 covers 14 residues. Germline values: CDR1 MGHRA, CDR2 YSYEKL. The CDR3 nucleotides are TGCGCCAGCAGCCCCGTAGCTATCCAAGAGACCCAGTACTTC. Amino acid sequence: CASSPVAIQETQYF.

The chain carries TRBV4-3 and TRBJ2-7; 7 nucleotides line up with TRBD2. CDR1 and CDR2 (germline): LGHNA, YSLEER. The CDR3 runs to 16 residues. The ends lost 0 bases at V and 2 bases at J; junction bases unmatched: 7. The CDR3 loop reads CASSQDGAGETYEQYF. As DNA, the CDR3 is TGCGCCAGCAGCCAAGATGGGGCGGGGGAAACCTACGAGCAGTACTTC.

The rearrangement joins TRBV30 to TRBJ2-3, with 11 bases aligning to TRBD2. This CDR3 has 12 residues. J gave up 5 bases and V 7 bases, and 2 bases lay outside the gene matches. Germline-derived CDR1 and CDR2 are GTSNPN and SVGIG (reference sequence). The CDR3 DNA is TGTGCCTTAGGACTAGCGGGAGATACGCAGTATTTT. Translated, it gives CALGLAGDTQYF.

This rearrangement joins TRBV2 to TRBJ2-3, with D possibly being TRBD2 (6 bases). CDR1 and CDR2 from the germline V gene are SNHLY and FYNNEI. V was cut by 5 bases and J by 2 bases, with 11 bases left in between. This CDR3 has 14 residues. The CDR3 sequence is CASSLGTLTDTQYF. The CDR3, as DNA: TGTGCCAGCAGTCTCGGGACTCTCACAGATACGCAGTATTTT.

CDR3 nucleotide sequence: TGTGCCAGCAGCTACCAGCCCCAGCATTTT. As protein: CASSYQPQHF. The chain links TRBV11-3 to TRBJ1-5, with D unresolved. From germline, CDR1 is SGHNT and CDR2 YENEEA. Between the trimmed V and J ends, which lost 4 bases and 7 bases, there was a span of 2 bases. The CDR3 runs 10 residues.

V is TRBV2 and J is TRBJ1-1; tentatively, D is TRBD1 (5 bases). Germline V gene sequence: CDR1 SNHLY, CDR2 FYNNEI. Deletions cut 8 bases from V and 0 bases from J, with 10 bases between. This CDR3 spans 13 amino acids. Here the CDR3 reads CASGGTLNTEAFF. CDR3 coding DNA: TGTGCCAGCGGGGGGACCCTGAACACTGAAGCTTTCTTT.

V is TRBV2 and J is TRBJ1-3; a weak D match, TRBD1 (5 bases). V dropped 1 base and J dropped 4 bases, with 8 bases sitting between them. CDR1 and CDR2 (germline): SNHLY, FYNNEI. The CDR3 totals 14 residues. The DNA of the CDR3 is TGTGCCAGCAGTGAAGAGGGGTCAGGAAACACCATATATTTT. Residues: CASSEEGSGNTIYF.

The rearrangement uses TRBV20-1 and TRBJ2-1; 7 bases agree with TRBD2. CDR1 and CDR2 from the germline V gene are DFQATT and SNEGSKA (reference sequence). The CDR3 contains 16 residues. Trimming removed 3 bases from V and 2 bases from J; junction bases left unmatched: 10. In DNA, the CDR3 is TGCAGTGCTAGTGGGGAGCCCCTAGCGGCCTACAATGAGCAGTTCTTC. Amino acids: CSASGEPLAAYNEQFF.

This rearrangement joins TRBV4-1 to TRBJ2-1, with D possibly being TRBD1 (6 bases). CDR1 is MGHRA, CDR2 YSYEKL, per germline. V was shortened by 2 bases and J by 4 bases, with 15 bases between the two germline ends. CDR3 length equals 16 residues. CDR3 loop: CASSQSLTGSYNEQFF. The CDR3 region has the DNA TGCGCCAGCAGCCAATCCCTGACAGGATCGTACAATGAGCAGTTCTTC.